This T cell receptor (beta chain) was sequenced for a study of metastatic and nonmetastatic thyroid tumors. Germline V lookup: CDR1 SEHNR, CDR2 FQNEAQ (reference sequence). CDR3 length: 17 amino acids. J lost 4 bases, V lost 4 bases, and 14 bases had no gene match. The entire patient cohort was treatment-naive prior to thyroid surgery. TCRdb re-clonotyped the PCR reads via MiXCR. The sample has tens of thousands of clones; under 25% are singletons. The chain uses TRBV7-9 and TRBJ2-5; the match to TRBD2 covers 8 bases. This TCR derives from a male donor with papillary thyroid cancer or a benign thyroid nodule (not recorded which). Some clones in this sample may be carry-over from other donors' samples. Sample: blood. CDR3 nucleotide sequence: TGTGCCAGCAGCTCCTCCTGGACTAGCTGGACAGTAGAGACCCAGTACTTC. Translation gives CASSSSWTSWTVETQYF.